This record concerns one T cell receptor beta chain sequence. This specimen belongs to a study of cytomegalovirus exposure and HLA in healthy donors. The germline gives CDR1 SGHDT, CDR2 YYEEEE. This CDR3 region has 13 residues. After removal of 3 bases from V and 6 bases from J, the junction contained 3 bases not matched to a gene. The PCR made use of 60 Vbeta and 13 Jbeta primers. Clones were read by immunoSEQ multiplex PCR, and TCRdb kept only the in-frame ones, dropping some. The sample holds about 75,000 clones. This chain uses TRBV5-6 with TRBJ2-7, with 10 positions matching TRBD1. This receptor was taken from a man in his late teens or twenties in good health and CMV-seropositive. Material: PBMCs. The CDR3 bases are TGTGCCAGCAGCTACGGGACAGGGGTCGAGCAGTACTTC. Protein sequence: CASSYGTGVEQYF.